The rows below give T cell receptor beta chains drawn from one sample of a study of blood T cells in healthy people across ages. TCRdb re-called the 5' RACE reads with MiXCR, one entry per CDR3 protein. There are 1.2 million to 1.5 million distinct CDR3 sequences in the sample; 55% to 75% occur only once, and roughly 7% lies in the top ten. The source material was blood. The receptor set was obtained from a man aged 18 to 35 in good health. The CDR3 runs from the conserved cysteine through the conserved F or W. D genes are given only for firm matches. For some rows the clone size is stated as once, few or many, or as a class when expanded; others skip it.

TRBD2	NA	TRBV4-1	TRBJ2-1	15	CASSQDIRLAGEQFF	TGCGCCAGCAGCCAAGATATCAGGCTAGCGGGTGAGCAGTTCTTC
NA	NA	TRBV10-3	TRBJ2-7	12	CAIRGTGYEQYF	TGTGCCATCAGAGGGACGGGGTACGAGCAGTACTTC
NA	NA	TRBV7-2	TRBJ2-7	14	CASSLGRGGGEQYF	TGTGCCAGCAGCTTAGGAAGGGGGGGCGGCGAGCAGTACTTC
NA	NA	TRBV9	TRBJ1-2	17	CASSVIGNRGTFYGYTF	TGTGCCAGCAGCGTCATCGGGAACCGGGGGACCTTTTATGGCTACACCTTC
NA	few	TRBV7-2	TRBJ2-7	12	CASSFKGAEQYF	TGTGCCAGCAGCTTTAAGGGAGCCGAGCAGTACTTC
NA	NA	TRBV7-2	TRBJ1-4	15	CASSSEGQPAEKLFF	TGTGCCAGCAGCTCCGAAGGACAGCCGGCCGAAAAACTGTTTTTT
TRBD2	NA	TRBV5-1	TRBJ2-1	15	CASSGGTSVHNEQFF	TGCGCCAGCAGCGGCGGGACTAGCGTCCACAATGAGCAGTTCTTC
NA	NA	TRBV5-1	TRBJ1-1	14	CASSLRLYNTEAFF	TGCGCCAGCAGCTTACGTCTTTATAACACTGAAGCTTTCTTT
TRBD2	few	TRBV12-3/TRBV12-4	TRBJ2-3	18	CASSFIRTSAPSTDTQYF	TGTGCCAGCAGTTTTATTAGGACTAGCGCCCCTAGCACAGATACGCAGTATTTT
NA	NA	TRBV6-1	TRBJ1-2	15	CASKTETGWNYGYTF	TGTGCCAGCAAGACTGAGACAGGATGGAACTATGGCTACACCTTC
TRBD1	NA	TRBV11-2	TRBJ2-3	16	CASTRLRGQYADTQYF	TGTGCCAGCACCCGCCTCAGGGGGCAGTACGCAGATACGCAGTATTTT
NA	NA	TRBV6-2/TRBV6-3	TRBJ2-1	14	CASSAGTTVHEQFF	TGTGCCAGCAGCGCTGGGACAACCGTCCATGAGCAGTTCTTC
NA	NA	TRBV7-2	TRBJ1-4	15	CASSRVPTEDEKLFF	TGTGCCAGCAGCCGAGTACCTACGGAGGACGAAAAACTGTTTTTT
TRBD2	NA	TRBV7-2	TRBJ2-5	17	CASSLGHRRGREETQYF	TGTGCCAGCAGCTTAGGCCACCGGCGCGGGAGGGAAGAGACCCAGTACTTC
NA	NA	TRBV20-1	TRBJ2-7	16	CSAFFRGHPSSYEQYF	TGCAGTGCCTTTTTCCGGGGCCACCCAAGCTCCTACGAGCAGTACTTC
TRBD1	NA	TRBV24-1	TRBJ2-3	11	CATGQGYTQYF	TGTGCCACCGGACAGGGCTATACGCAGTATTTT
NA	NA	TRBV15	TRBJ2-7	13	CATAPDRGHEQYF	TGTGCCACCGCCCCCGACCGCGGACACGAGCAGTACTTC
TRBD2	NA	TRBV6-1	TRBJ2-3	15	CASSAAGAVLDTQYF	TGTGCCAGCAGTGCAGCGGGAGCAGTTCTTGATACGCAGTATTTT
TRBD2	NA	TRBV6-5	TRBJ2-5	18	CASSYSLAGDGGEETQYF	TGTGCCAGCAGTTACTCGTTAGCGGGAGATGGCGGGGAAGAGACCCAGTACTTC
TRBD2	NA	TRBV7-6	TRBJ2-7	15	CASSQTSGILNEQYF	TGTGCCAGCAGCCAGACTAGCGGGATTCTCAATGAGCAGTACTTC
NA	few	TRBV10-3	TRBJ2-1	15	CAIDATSGSSNEQFF	TGTGCCATCGACGCGACTAGTGGCTCCTCCAATGAGCAGTTCTTC
NA	few	TRBV7-2	TRBJ2-5	13	CASSQSLRETQYF	TGTGCCAGCAGCCAAAGTCTGCGAGAGACCCAGTACTTC
TRBD1	few	TRBV29-1	TRBJ2-7	13	CSAGQAHSYEQYF	TGCAGCGCTGGACAGGCCCACTCCTACGAGCAGTACTTC
TRBD1	NA	TRBV28	TRBJ1-6	16	CASSLYRGAYNSPLHF	TGTGCCAGCAGTTTATACAGGGGGGCGTATAATTCACCCCTCCACTTT
NA	NA	TRBV6-6	TRBJ2-4	11	CASSYSIGQYF	TGTGCCAGCAGTTACTCGATCGGGCAGTACTTC
TRBD2	NA	TRBV2	TRBJ2-7	13	CASRDPSGYEQYF	TGTGCCAGCAGAGACCCTAGCGGCTACGAGCAGTACTTC
NA	NA	TRBV21-1	TRBJ1-5	18	CASSNRQGSTDSNQPQHF	TGTGCCAGCAGCAACAGACAGGGGAGTACGGATAGCAATCAGCCCCAGCATTTT
NA	NA	TRBV11-2	TRBJ2-7	12	CASSVGSDEQYF	TGTGCCAGCAGTGTTGGGTCTGACGAGCAGTACTTC